The clone carrying this TCR beta chain was counted only a few times. Molecular barcoded adaptors covering alpha/delta and beta/gamma chains were used on 400 ng RNA. TCRdb used MiXCR to reprocess the reads, holding one entry per CDR3 protein. This table has tens of thousands of distinct CDR3 sequences, roughly 18% appearing once. These data come from a study of read filtering for tumor transcriptome and immune sequencing. Germline V lookup: CDR1 LGHDT, CDR2 YNNKEL (reference sequence). Losses at the gene ends were 0 bases for V and 4 bases for J; bases not matched to a gene: 12. The CDR3 is made up of 17 amino acids.

Specimen: a population of CD138-negative cells sorted from bone marrow. The chain has TRBV3-1 and TRBJ2-7; 7 bases align to TRBD1. This sequence originates from a donor aged 40 or older with multiple myeloma. The CDR3 DNA is TGTGCCAGCAGCCAAGAGTCGAGAGGGGGCGCGAAATACGAGCAGTACTTC. Its translation is CASSQESRGGAKYEQYF.